This TCR beta chain stems from a study of MAIT cells during Salmonella Paratyphi A infection (dated by TCRdb to between 2016 and 2019). General notes on the study: A single dose of 1-5x10^3 CFU of S. Paratyphi A strain NVGH308 was ingested by adult volunteers aged 18 to 60. Starting at diagnosis, the diagnosed volunteers took ciprofloxacin 500 mg twice daily for 14 days. The full study reports these points: MAIT TRBV usage was found to be oligoclonal, with TRBV20 and TRBV6 favoured, and appeared to be unchanged by infection. Compared with healthy controls, diagnosed volunteers had more expansion or contraction among the top five MAIT clonotypes (about 0.5 versus 0.13), a finding that suggests the repertoire is reshaped by infection. Space occupied by over-represented MAIT clonotypes fell significantly from baseline to mid-infection (about 0.15 to 0.11), with no significant post-infection difference. The availability of volunteer samples limited the sample sizes, but these sizes were considered adequate to detect differences between groups.

CDR1 and CDR2, looked up from the germline V gene (reference sequence), are DFQATT and SNEGSKA. The CDR3 numbers 13 residues from cysteine through phenylalanine. Solely the CDR3 DNA is kept, with 39 bases framed from the first base. V is reduced by 0 bases and J by 4 bases, leaving a spacing of 7 bases between them. Library preparation employed 5' RACE. Two rounds of PCR with Phusion High-Fidelity polymerase amplified TCRbeta, with sample-specific barcodes added in the primers. To build the TCRbeta libraries, template-switch cDNA synthesis was carried out using SMARTScribe reverse transcriptase along with a TRBC-specific primer. After barcoding, samples were pooled and then prepared using the NEBNext Ultra DNA Library Prep Kit for Illumina. Sequencing of libraries was performed on an Illumina MiSeq with the MiSeq reagent kit v2, 300 cycles. The study's processing was this. Jemultiplexer was used to demultiplex reads by barcode, and MiTCR with default parameters handled the alignment. Non-functional sequences were removed with VDJtools, and each clonotype was defined by its amino acid sequence, with frequencies calculated from the assigned sequence reads. The clonal space homeostasis analysis grouped clonotypes by frequency into over-represented (0.05-1), large, medium and small bins. The public reads were reanalyzed by TCRdb: fastp trimming at Q25, MiXCR alignment, in-frame beta chains only. When rows share a CDR3 protein, they turn into one entry using the most common DNA and genes. TCRdb, rather than the study authors, made the V and J calls. The sample profile shows approximately 1,100 distinct CDR3 sequences; under 25% of them were found once. The top ten clones comprise around 48% of the sample.

This clonotype was recorded at least ten times. Which antigen it targets is not known. No clone much larger than this one lies a single base away; base qualities are absent. The sample's time point label, in plain terms: before S. Paratyphi A challenge (baseline). Using flow cytometry, MAIT cells, defined as Valpha7.2+ CD161+ T cells, were identified and sorted. In a handful of volunteers who developed enteric fever after controlled oral challenge with live Salmonella Paratyphi A, circulating MAIT cell TCRbeta repertoires were profiled over time. Every diagnosed volunteer provided MAIT cell samples at pre-infection, mid-infection and post-infection timepoints. Enteric fever was diagnosed on the basis of Paratyphi A bacteremia and/or persistent fever above 38 degrees C lasting more than 12 hours. Challenged volunteers were diagnosed with infection between day 4 and day 7 after challenge. For RNA extraction, between roughly 5,000 and 11,000 MAIT cells from each sample were sorted straight into RNAqueous-Micro lysis buffer. Lymphoprep gradient centrifugation was used to isolate peripheral blood mononuclear cells from both the blood samples and the leukocyte cones. A BD FACSAria Fusion or BD FACSAria III sorter was used for cell sorting.

The sequence was obtained from a person between 18 and 70 years old who was deliberately infected with Salmonella Paratyphi A in a paratyphoid fever challenge study. Rearrangement joined TRBV20-1 to TRBJ1-5; the D gene remains uncertain. The specimen was MAIT cells from blood, collected at the first sampling point of the challenge study. The DNA reads TGCAGTGCTAGAGACACAGAGAATCAGCCCCAGCATTTT. Its protein product is CSARDTENQPQHF.